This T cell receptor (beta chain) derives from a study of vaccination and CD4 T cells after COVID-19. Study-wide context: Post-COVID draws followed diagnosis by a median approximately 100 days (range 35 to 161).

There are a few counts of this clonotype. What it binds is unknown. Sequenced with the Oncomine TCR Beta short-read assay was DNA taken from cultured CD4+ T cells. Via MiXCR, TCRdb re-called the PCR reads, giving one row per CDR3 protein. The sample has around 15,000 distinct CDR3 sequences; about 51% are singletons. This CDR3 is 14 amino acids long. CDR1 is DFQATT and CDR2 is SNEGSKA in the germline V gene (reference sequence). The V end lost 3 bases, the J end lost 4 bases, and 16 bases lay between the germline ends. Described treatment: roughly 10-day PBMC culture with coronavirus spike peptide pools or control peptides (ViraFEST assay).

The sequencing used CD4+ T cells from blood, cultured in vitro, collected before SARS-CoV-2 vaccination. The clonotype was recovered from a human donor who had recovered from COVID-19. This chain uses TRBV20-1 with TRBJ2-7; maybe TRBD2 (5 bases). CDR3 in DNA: TGCAGTGCTAGGTTGTCGGGAAGTACGTACGAGCAGTACTTC. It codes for CSARLSGSTYEQYF.